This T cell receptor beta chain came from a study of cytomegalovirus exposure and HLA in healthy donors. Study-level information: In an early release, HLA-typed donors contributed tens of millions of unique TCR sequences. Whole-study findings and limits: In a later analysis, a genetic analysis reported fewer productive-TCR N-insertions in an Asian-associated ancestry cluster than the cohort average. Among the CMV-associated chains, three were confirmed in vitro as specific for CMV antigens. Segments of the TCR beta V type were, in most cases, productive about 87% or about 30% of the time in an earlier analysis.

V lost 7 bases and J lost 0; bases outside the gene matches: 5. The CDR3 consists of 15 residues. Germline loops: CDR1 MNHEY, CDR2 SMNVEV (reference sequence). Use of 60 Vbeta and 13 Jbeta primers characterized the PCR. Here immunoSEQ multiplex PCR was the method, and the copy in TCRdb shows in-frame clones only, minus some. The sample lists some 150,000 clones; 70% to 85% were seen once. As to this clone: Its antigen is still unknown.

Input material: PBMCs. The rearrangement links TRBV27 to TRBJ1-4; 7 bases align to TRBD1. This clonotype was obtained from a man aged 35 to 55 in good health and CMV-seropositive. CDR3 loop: CASKNRGSTNEKLFF. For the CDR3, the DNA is TGTGCCAGCAAGAACAGGGGTTCAACTAATGAAAAACTGTTTTTT. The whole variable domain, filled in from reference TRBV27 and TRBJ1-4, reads EAQVTQNPRYLITVTGKKLTVTCSQNMNHEYMSWYRQDPGLGLRQIYYSMNVEVTDKGDVPEGYKVSRKEKRNFPLILESPSPNQTSLYFCASKNRGSTNEKLFFGSGTQLSVL.